This TCR beta chain was retrieved from a study of identical twins. Donors were all healthy Caucasians. The V and J ends lost 5 bases and 6 bases respectively, with 10 bases between them. The CDR3 has 12 residues. The germline V gene has CDR1 SNHLY and CDR2 FYNNEI. TCRdb ran MiXCR on the 5' RACE reads and lists one entry per CDR3 protein. Of approximately 490,000 distinct CDR3 sequences listed, about a fifth were seen once; the top ten hold around 0.5%. These same records also appear under a second study, on yellow fever vaccine responses in identical twins.

The clonotype originates from a woman under 30 in good health. Sequencing input: CD4+ T cells sorted from blood. This rearrangement joins TRBV2 to TRBJ1-1, with a possible D match to TRBD1 (6 bases). CDR3 bases: TGTGCCAGCAGTTATACAGGGTCTGAAGCTTTCTTT. Its protein product is CASSYTGSEAFF.